The rows below give T cell receptor beta chains drawn from one sample of a study of long-term antiretroviral therapy in people with HIV. The assay was immunoSEQ multiplex PCR, and TCRdb's table has in-frame clones only and misses some. Here the sample spans approximately 7,900 clones, over 75% being singletons. The sample consisted of unsorted PBMCs, taken 0.1 years after starting antiretroviral therapy. The source is a man aged 40-49 years with HIV. CDR3s include the opening cysteine and the closing phenylalanine or tryptophan. Each record gives: CDR3 length, J gene, V gene, CDR3 protein.

len: 12
j_gene: TRBJ2-2
v_gene: TRBV29-1
CDR3aa: CSVDTNTGELFF

len: 16
j_gene: TRBJ2-3
v_gene: TRBV9
CDR3aa: CASSVGRTPGTDTQYF

len: 15
j_gene: TRBJ2-7
v_gene: TRBV19
CDR3aa: CASSGSEGSPGEQYF

len: 14
j_gene: TRBJ1-1
v_gene: TRBV6-1
CDR3aa: CAGSYRGANTEAFF

len: 14
j_gene: TRBJ2-7
v_gene: TRBV7-2
CDR3aa: CASSPRGGLYEQYF

len: 16
j_gene: TRBJ2-2
v_gene: TRBV5-4
CDR3aa: CASSFGGGSNTGELFF

len: 15
j_gene: TRBJ1-5
v_gene: TRBV4-1
CDR3aa: CASSRGQGRDQPQHF

len: 17
j_gene: TRBJ2-7
v_gene: TRBV7-2
CDR3aa: CASSSPGLAGGPHEQYF

len: 15
j_gene: TRBJ2-1
v_gene: TRBV7-9
CDR3aa: CASSPEDRGHNEQFF

len: 15
j_gene: TRBJ1-1
v_gene: TRBV6-6
CDR3aa: CASSYGHPSIAEAFF

len: 15
j_gene: TRBJ1-2
v_gene: TRBV7-2
CDR3aa: CASSLGGDRGYGYTF

len: 16
j_gene: TRBJ2-5
v_gene: TRBV5-4
CDR3aa: CASSLADTTPQETQYF

len: 12
j_gene: TRBJ2-7
v_gene: TRBV27
CDR3aa: CASSLNIGEQYF

len: 13
j_gene: TRBJ1-1
v_gene: TRBV30
CDR3aa: CAWSPAGPDGAFF

len: 16
j_gene: TRBJ2-1
v_gene: TRBV5-1
CDR3aa: CASSLDETGTLNEQFF

len: 13
j_gene: TRBJ1-1
v_gene: TRBV6-5
CDR3aa: CASSWTGGTEAFF

len: 13
j_gene: TRBJ2-7
v_gene: TRBV27
CDR3aa: CASSLKGPYEQYF

len: 14
j_gene: TRBJ2-7
v_gene: TRBV18
CDR3aa: CASSPDLGGYEQYF

len: 13
j_gene: .
v_gene: TRBV7-9
CDR3aa: CASSPARGAEQYF

len: 15
j_gene: TRBJ1-1
v_gene: TRBV16
CDR3aa: CASSQMTAPNTEAFF

len: 14
j_gene: TRBJ2-7
v_gene: TRBV27
CDR3aa: CASSWTGDSYEQYF

len: 15
j_gene: TRBJ2-2
v_gene: TRBV6-4
CDR3aa: CASTGLAGNTGELFF

len: 13
j_gene: TRBJ1-2
v_gene: TRBV27
CDR3aa: CASSLYRDYGYTF

len: 13
j_gene: TRBJ1-2
v_gene: TRBV7-2
CDR3aa: CASSPPGGYGYTF

len: 16
j_gene: TRBJ1-5
v_gene: TRBV6-1
CDR3aa: CASSEGPQGSNQPQHF

len: 16
j_gene: TRBJ2-7
v_gene: TRBV11-2
CDR3aa: CASSSYGSGGPYEQYF

len: 11
j_gene: TRBJ1-1
v_gene: TRBV7-2
CDR3aa: CASSHPGPAFF

len: 13
j_gene: TRBJ1-1
v_gene: TRBV30
CDR3aa: CAWIAGVNTEAFF

len: 17
j_gene: TRBJ2-1
v_gene: TRBV4-1
CDR3aa: CASSQGGATGGLNEQFF

len: 14
j_gene: TRBJ2-7
v_gene: TRBV14
CDR3aa: CASSPDYGPYEQYF

len: 12
j_gene: TRBJ2-7
v_gene: TRBV19
CDR3aa: CASNSRGGEQYF

len: 11
j_gene: TRBJ2-7
v_gene: TRBV30
CDR3aa: CAWSFTGEQYF

len: 15
j_gene: TRBJ2-2
v_gene: TRBV4-3
CDR3aa: CASSAQITNTGELFF

len: 14
j_gene: TRBJ2-3
v_gene: TRBV7-6
CDR3aa: CASSFRGNTDTQYF

len: 13
j_gene: TRBJ2-7
v_gene: TRBV11-2
CDR3aa: CASSFGQGNEQYF

len: 13
j_gene: TRBJ2-7
v_gene: TRBV16
CDR3aa: CASSRLQGVEQYF

len: 15
j_gene: TRBJ1-2
v_gene: TRBV5-1
CDR3aa: CASSPQTGASGGYTF

len: 15
j_gene: TRBJ2-7
v_gene: TRBV19
CDR3aa: CASSIGTGGIDEQYF

len: 14
j_gene: TRBJ1-2
v_gene: TRBV10-3
CDR3aa: CAISEVTGYYGYTF

len: 17
j_gene: TRBJ1-6
v_gene: TRBV5-1
CDR3aa: CASSARAGGSYNSPLHF

len: 16
j_gene: TRBJ2-3
v_gene: TRBV13
CDR3aa: CASSSGTSGRTDTQYF

len: 13
j_gene: TRBJ2-2
v_gene: TRBV23-1
CDR3aa: CASSQSTTGELFF

len: 15
j_gene: TRBJ2-2
v_gene: TRBV5-1
CDR3aa: CASSLVGANTGELFF

len: 14
j_gene: TRBJ1-1
v_gene: TRBV6-6
CDR3aa: CASSYFEANTEAFF

len: 18
j_gene: TRBJ2-6
v_gene: TRBV9
CDR3aa: CASSVELAGGSGANVLTF

len: 13
j_gene: TRBJ1-5
v_gene: TRBV11-2
CDR3aa: CASSLALDQPQHF

len: 14
j_gene: TRBJ2-7
v_gene: TRBV7-2
CDR3aa: CASSLGGQAYEQYF

len: 18
j_gene: TRBJ1-1
v_gene: TRBV4-3
CDR3aa: CASSLRGQGRLMNTEAFF

len: 13
j_gene: TRBJ2-7
v_gene: TRBV6-1
CDR3aa: CASSDGDYYEQYF

len: 12
j_gene: TRBJ1-2
v_gene: TRBV29-1
CDR3aa: CSVVEGNYGYTF

len: 17
j_gene: TRBJ1-5
v_gene: TRBV7-9
CDR3aa: CASSLAQGGPTNQPQHF

len: 15
j_gene: TRBJ1-3
v_gene: TRBV30
CDR3aa: CAWSVRGGSGNTIYF

len: 16
j_gene: TRBJ1-5
v_gene: TRBV6-4
CDR3aa: CASSENRDDSNQPQHF

len: 15
j_gene: TRBJ1-5
v_gene: TRBV5-1
CDR3aa: CASSLGDGRNQPQHF

len: 14
j_gene: TRBJ2-7
v_gene: TRBV7-3
CDR3aa: CASSLTSGTYEQYF

len: 13
j_gene: TRBJ2-7
v_gene: TRBV7-6
CDR3aa: CASSPRVFYEQYF

len: 12
j_gene: TRBJ2-7
v_gene: TRBV11-2
CDR3aa: CASRQGAYEQYF

len: 14
j_gene: TRBJ1-1
v_gene: TRBV9
CDR3aa: CASSVGIGDTEAFF

len: 14
j_gene: TRBJ1-6
v_gene: TRBV6-1
CDR3aa: CASTGQYYNSPLHF